These 6 T cell receptor beta chains came from one sample sequenced in a study of OX40 agonist ivuxolimab in advanced cancers. The table came from immunoSEQ multiplex PCR; TCRdb's copy has only in-frame clones and leaves some out. Of 75,000 to 100,000 clones detected, about four fifths appear once; the ten largest clones hold less than 6%. Source: CD4+ or CD8+ T cells sorted from blood, taken in a trial of the OX40 agonist ivuxolimab. These receptors all stem from an adult with an advanced solid tumor such as melanoma, head and neck, liver or kidney cancer.

The genes are TRBV18 and TRBJ2-2; D is tentatively TRBD1 or TRBD2 (5 bases each). Germline CDR1 is KGHSH and CDR2 is LQKENI. This CDR3 is built from 15 residues. V gave up 8 bases and J gave up 0 bases, with 13 bases separating them. The CDR3 coding sequence is TGTGCCAGCCCCTCCGGGACCCCGAACACCGGGGAGCTGTTTTTT. This gives the protein CASPSGTPNTGELFF.

This clone was seen just once. V and J are TRBV7-6 and TRBJ2-2, with a possible D match to TRBD1 (6 bases). This CDR3 region has 16 residues. Germline values: CDR1 SGHVS, CDR2 FNYEAQ. The V end lost 7 bases, the J end lost 7 bases, and 22 bases lay between the germline ends. CDR3: CASTLFRGDIRGELFF. The DNA for the CDR3 is TGTGCCAGCACCCTTTTCCGAGGGGACATACGCGGGGAGCTGTTTTTT.

The rearrangement uses TRBV5-1 and TRBJ1-2, with a tentative D call TRBD1 (5 bases). This CDR3 is 14 amino acids long. Germline CDR1 is SGHRS and CDR2 is YFSETQ. V lost 2 bases and J 5 bases, leaving 13 bases between the germline ends. DNA for the CDR3: TGCGCCAGCAGCTTCGGGACGGAGAGTTATGGCTACACCTTC. Its protein product is CASSFGTESYGYTF.

J is TRBJ2-2 and V is TRBV4-1; possibly TRBD2 for D (6 bases). CDR3 length equals 16 residues. V lost 0 bases and J 7 bases, leaving 15 bases between the germline ends. In germline, CDR1 is MGHRA, CDR2 YSYEKL. The CDR3 DNA reads TGCGCCAGCAGCCAAGAAGTGACTAGAGGTTTCGGGGAGCTGTTTTTT. This translates into CASSQEVTRGFGELFF.

This clone was observed a few times. The V and J genes are TRBV19 and TRBJ1-2; D is unclear. Germline V gene lookup returns CDR1 LNHDA and CDR2 SQIVND (reference sequence). CDR3 length: 13 residues. V lost 4 bases to trimming and J lost 6 bases, with 12 bases between them. The CDR3 coding sequence is TGTGCCAGTAGTACCTGGCCCAGCGATGGCTACACCTTC. Translating it yields CASSTWPSDGYTF.

The chain employs TRBV5-1 and TRBJ2-5; TRBD2 matches 7 bases. V trimming: 6 bases; J trimming: 4 bases; junction bases outside the gene matches: 9. Germline V gene data show CDR1 as SGHRS and CDR2 as YFSETQ. This CDR3 has 14 amino acids. The CDR3 coding sequence is TGCGCCAGCACCGATACTGGCGGGGGAGAGACCCAGTACTTC. Translation gives CASTDTGGGETQYF.